Sequencing of this T cell receptor beta chain was carried out in a study of human thymus T cells. The length of the CDR3 is 13 residues. The V end lost 2 bases, the J end lost 9 bases, and 13 bases lay between the germline ends. Germline V gene lookup returns CDR1 SNHLY and CDR2 FYNNEI. Thymic resections from corrective heart surgery supplied the tissue. This table comes from immunoSEQ multiplex PCR, and its TCRdb copy is limited to in-frame clones, with some not included. The sample shows roughly 120,000 clones, around 95% of them seen only once. Sequenced sample: thymus tissue. The rearrangement uses TRBV2 and TRBJ1-2; D is possibly TRBD1 (5 bases). The source of this sequence is a boy younger than two with a congenital heart defect but otherwise immunologically healthy. CDR3 bases: TGTGCCAGCAGTGAATCCCCGGGACGGCGCTACACCTTC. Residues: CASSESPGRRYTF.